This T cell receptor (beta chain) derives from a study of T cells in Graves' hyperthyroidism and ophthalmopathy. Ten or more counts support this clonotype. The TCR beta CDR3 regions underwent amplification using RNA transcripts as the source. During a first-round RT-PCR of the TCR CDR3, the HTBI primer set was used. MiXCR, run by TCRdb on the multiplex PCR reads, gives a single entry per CDR3 protein. Among around 700,000 distinct CDR3 sequences listed, around 20% were seen once. Germline V gene sequence: CDR1 ENHRY, CDR2 SYGVKD. V lost 2 bases, J lost 5 bases, and 15 bases lay in between. The CDR3 loop spans 15 amino acids.

The chain is built from TRBV10-3 and TRBJ2-5; D may be TRBD2 (5 bases). Sequencing was performed on blood. This receptor was taken from a woman aged 50 to 60 with Graves' hyperthyroidism that later progressed to Graves' ophthalmopathy. The CDR3 DNA reads TGTGCCATCAGTGAGGAGGGAGTAGGCGTGGAGACCCAGTACTTC. This codes for CAISEEGVGVETQYF.